The present TCR beta chain was sequenced within a study of T cell responses to AZD1222 COVID-19 vaccine. The study, taken as a whole, reports: Baseline serology detected seropositivity in only a handful of AZD1222 recipients. No day 14 peak samples; only post-peak repertoires were characterized. Spike-specific TCR breadth rose after two AZD1222 doses, and depth rose as well.

Comment on this clone: Its antigen is currently unknown.

Germline lookup yields CDR1 SNHLY and CDR2 FYNNEI. V lost 10 bases, J lost 0 bases, and 7 bases lay in between. The CDR3 is made up of 13 amino acids. Assay used: immunoSEQ multiplex PCR; TCRdb lists only in-frame clones, some missing. The data contain approximately 130,000 clones, 70% to 90% of them singletons. The sequencing here drew on peripheral blood, taken 28 days after the second AZD1222 dose. The TCR sequence derives from an adult who received the AZD1222 COVID-19 vaccine. The chain is built from TRBV2 and TRBJ1-6; no clear D. Written as DNA, the CDR3 is TGTGCCATCCAGAGCTCCTATAATTCACCCCTCCACTTT. Amino acid sequence: CAIQSSYNSPLHF. Filled out from reference TRBV2 and TRBJ1-6, the complete variable domain reads EPEVTQTPSHQVTQMGQEVILRCVPISNHLYFYWYRQILGQKVEFLVSFYNNEISEKSEIFDDQFSVERPDGSNFTLKIRSTKLEDSAMYFCAIQSSYNSPLHFGNGTRLTVT.